Here is one T cell receptor (beta chain) with its context. Its antigen remains unknown. This sample was included in a study of T cells in Graves' hyperthyroidism and ophthalmopathy. Study overall: Upon initial diagnosis and before any treatment, peripheral blood was collected.

CDR3 size: 17 residues. CDR1 and CDR2 (germline): LGHDT, YNNKEL (reference sequence). V was pared by 3 bases and J by 6 bases, with 11 bases of the junction left unmatched. The study, taken as a whole, reports: Researchers found most expanded thyroid clonotypes above 0.001 in blood as well.

It was uncontrolled infection, other autoimmune disease, pregnancy or lactation that excluded patients. RNA transcripts were the template for amplifying TCR beta CDR3 regions. First-round RT-PCR of the TCR CDR3 relied on the HTBI primer set. TCRdb re-called the multiplex PCR reads through MiXCR, storing one row per CDR3 protein. The repertoire holds about 350,000 distinct CDR3 sequences, 15% to 20% seen once, with roughly 16% in the top ten. The sample was blood. The source is a woman aged 40 to 50 with Graves' ophthalmopathy. The chain uses TRBV3-1 and TRBJ2-7; 13 bases are shared with TRBD2. CDR3 in DNA: TGTGCCAGCAGCCAGGTCGGACTAGCGGGAGCGTCTTCCGAGCAGTACTTC. It specifies CASSQVGLAGASSEQYF.